This section outlines one TCR beta chain sequence together with its context. Its antigen is not known. This record belongs to a study of CD8 T cells in acute hepatitis C reinfection. Study-level background: CD8+ T cells specific for HCV NS3-1073 were sequenced. Study outcomes and limitations: All groups preferentially used TRBV04 and TRBV06, which was not due to overrepresentation in the naive pool. Bulk TCRbeta-only sequencing left public clonotype pairing undetermined. Exact CDR3 sharing with other epitopes was rare, possibly method-limited.

Time point of the sample: naive CD8 control sorted from an acute-time-point sample. The assay was immunoSEQ multiplex PCR, and TCRdb's table has in-frame clones only and misses some. Of approximately 40,000 clones in the sample, 70% to 90% were seen once. The V gene's germline CDR1 is MGHRA and CDR2 YSYEKL. V dropped 6 bases and J dropped 5; count of bases not matched to a gene: 9. The CDR3 sequence is 14 residues long. Sequenced material: naive CD8+ T cells from PBMCs. This receptor was taken from a woman between 18 and 30 years old who spontaneously cleared hepatitis C infection. This chain joins TRBV4-1 and TRBJ2-7, with 8 bases lining up with TRBD1. CDR3 DNA sequence: TGCGCCAGCAGTCTCGGACAGGGCCTCGACGAGCAGTACTTC. Translation: CASSLGQGLDEQYF.